The T cell receptor beta chain under discussion was sequenced for a study of radiotherapy plus CTLA-4 blockade in lung cancer. About the study: Overall, 15% to 20% of patients showed an objective response, while 25% to 35% attained disease control.

Enrolled patients, whose metastatic non-small-cell lung cancer was chemo-refractory, received focal radiation plus CTLA-4 blockade with ipilimumab. The table came from immunoSEQ multiplex PCR; TCRdb's copy has only in-frame clones and leaves some out. The table shows under 50,000 clones, with 80% to 90% occurring only once. The CDR3 consists of 14 residues. V gave up 6 bases and J gave up 0 bases; unmatched junction bases: 4. Germline V lookup: CDR1 SQVTM, CDR2 ANQGSEA. The sequence was obtained from a human donor with non-small cell lung cancer whose response to radiotherapy plus ipilimumab could not be evaluated. V is TRBV29-1 and J is TRBJ2-2; 7 bases fit TRBD2. The specimen comprised peripheral blood, sampled from a patient treated with radiotherapy plus ipilimumab. For the CDR3, the DNA is TGCAGCGTGGGAGGGGCTCCGAACACCGGGGAGCTGTTTTTT. It yields the protein CSVGGAPNTGELFF.